A selection of T cell receptor beta chains follows, all from one sample in a study of blood T cell repertoires in COVID-19. The table came from immunoSEQ multiplex PCR; TCRdb's copy has only in-frame clones and leaves some out. In the table there are around 150,000 clones, approximately 80% of which are singletons. Sequences were obtained from PBMCs or T cells enriched from blood (not recorded which). These receptors originate from a woman aged 40-49 years who had recovered from COVID-19. The CDR3 runs from the conserved cysteine through the conserved F or W. The D gene is left open where the match is weak. A clone size is listed for some rows: how often the clone was seen (once, few, many), or a class if it is expanded.

NA	TRBV7-9	TRBD2	TRBJ2-1	CASSPYAGTKHNEQFF	TGTGCCAGCAGCCCCTACGCCGGGACTAAACACAATGAGCAGTTCTTC
NA	TRBV10-3	TRBD2	TRBJ2-3	CAISPAGEVDTQYF	TGTGCCATCAGCCCAGCGGGGGAGGTAGATACGCAGTATTTT
NA	TRBV6-5	TRBD1	TRBJ1-6	CASSSRTGGDSPLHF	TGTGCCAGCAGTTCCAGGACAGGGGGCGATTCACCCCTCCACTTT
NA	TRBV3-1/TRBV3-2	TRBD2	TRBJ2-1	CASSQDSGGQNNEQFF	TGTGCCAGCAGCCAAGATAGCGGGGGCCAGAACAATGAGCAGTTCTTC
NA	TRBV30	NA	TRBJ1-6	CAWSPGLGSPLHF	TGTGCCTGGAGCCCGGGACTTGGTTCACCCCTCCACTTT
NA	TRBV5-1	NA	TRBJ2-3	CASSRSGGADTQYF	TGCGCCAGCAGCCGGTCCGGGGGAGCAGATACGCAGTATTTT
NA	TRBV27	NA	TRBJ2-1	CASSLRTGSNEQFF	TGTGCCAGCAGTCTCCGGACTGGCTCCAATGAGCAGTTCTTC
NA	TRBV18	NA	TRBJ1-1	CASSPTDGTEAFF	TGTGCCAGCTCACCGACAGACGGCACTGAAGCTTTCTTT
NA	TRBV30	TRBD2	TRBJ2-3	CAWSPGTSGGTDTQYF	TGTGCCTGGAGCCCGGGCACTAGCGGCGGCACAGATACGCAGTATTTT
NA	TRBV5-6	NA	TRBJ2-5	CASRREHQETQYF	TGTGCCAGCAGGAGGGAGCACCAAGAGACCCAGTACTTC
NA	TRBV5-1	NA	TRBJ2-7	CASSLAGAYYEQYF	TGCGCCAGCAGCTTGGCAGGGGCTTACTACGAGCAGTACTTC
NA	TRBV12-3/TRBV12-4	NA	TRBJ1-1	CASRGLGAEAFF	TGTGCCAGCAGGGGGCTCGGCGCTGAAGCTTTCTTT
NA	TRBV3-1/TRBV3-2	NA	TRBJ1-3	CASSQPGMGNTIYF	TGTGCCAGCAGCCAGCCGGGGATGGGAAACACCATATATTTT
once	TRBV11-1	TRBD1	TRBJ2-3	CASSYGQGSDTQYF	TGTGCCAGCAGCTATGGACAGGGGTCAGATACGCAGTATTTT
NA	TRBV25-1	NA	TRBJ1-1	CASTLGMNTEAFF	TGTGCCAGCACGCTCGGGATGAACACTGAAGCTTTCTTT
NA	TRBV4-1	TRBD2	TRBJ2-5	CASSQGSPSGRKETQYF	TGCGCCAGCAGCCAAGGGTCCCCTAGCGGGAGAAAAGAGACCCAGTACTTC
NA	TRBV19	NA	TRBJ2-7	CASSILLAGYEQYF	TGTGCCAGTAGTATTCTACTAGCTGGGTACGAGCAGTACTTC
NA	TRBV10-2	NA	TRBJ2-7	CASSEVGQAYEQYF	TGCGCCAGCAGTGAGGTTGGACAAGCCTACGAGCAGTACTTC
medium-sized	TRBV5-1	TRBD1	TRBJ1-1	CASSWTTGMNTEAFF	TGCGCCAGCAGCTGGACGACAGGGATGAACACTGAAGCTTTCTTT
few	TRBV7-9	TRBD1	TRBJ1-4	CASSQRQGDEKLFF	TGTGCCAGCAGCCAAAGACAGGGGGATGAAAAACTGTTTTTT
NA	TRBV7-6	NA	TRBJ1-1	CASSPADFDRRNTEAFF	TGTGCCAGCAGTCCAGCCGACTTTGACAGGAGGAACACTGAAGCTTTCTTT
once	TRBV27	TRBD1	TRBJ1-1	CASSASQGRNTEAFF	TGTGCCAGCAGTGCATCACAGGGGCGGAACACTGAAGCTTTCTTT
NA	TRBV7-9	TRBD1	TRBJ2-7	CASSLGWTGGGEQYF	TGTGCCAGCAGCTTAGGTTGGACAGGGGGCGGCGAGCAGTACTTC
once	TRBV3-1/TRBV3-2	NA	TRBJ2-3	CASSQDGGTGDTQYF	TGTGCCAGCAGCCAAGATGGCGGTACGGGAGATACGCAGTATTTT
NA	TRBV4-1	TRBD1	TRBJ1-5	CASSSTDRDNQPQHF	TGCGCCAGCAGCTCCACGGACAGGGACAATCAGCCCCAGCATTTT
once	TRBV3-1/TRBV3-2	NA	TRBJ1-2	CASSQDLGGAEGYTF	TGTGCCAGCAGCCAAGATCTTGGGGGGGCGGAGGGCTACACCTTC
NA	TRBV10-3	TRBD1	TRBJ2-7	CAISDGDRAYEQYF	TGTGCCATCAGTGACGGGGACAGGGCCTACGAGCAGTACTTC
NA	TRBV12-5	NA	TRBJ2-1	CASGLVRERQGHDEQFF	TGTGCTAGTGGTTTGGTACGTGAGAGGCAGGGACACGATGAGCAGTTCTTC
NA	TRBV5-6	TRBD1	TRBJ2-7	CASSSPTGGESLAYEQYF	TGTGCCAGCAGCTCGCCGACAGGGGGGGAATCGCTGGCCTACGAGCAGTACTTC
NA	TRBV12-3/TRBV12-4	NA	TRBJ2-5	CASSPGETQYF	TGTGCCAGCAGTCCCGGAGAGACCCAGTACTTC
NA	TRBV9	NA	TRBJ2-3	CASSVRAGTDTQYF	TGTGCCAGCAGCGTCAGGGCGGGGACAGATACGCAGTATTTT
NA	TRBV27	NA	TRBJ2-1	CASSLSRGGSYNEQFF	TGTGCCAGCAGTTTAAGTCGTGGGGGGTCCTACAATGAGCAGTTCTTC
NA	TRBV11-3	TRBD2	TRBJ2-3	CASSSRTSGSGTDTQYF	TGTGCCAGCAGCTCCAGGACTAGCGGGAGCGGGACAGATACGCAGTATTTT
NA	TRBV27	NA	TRBJ1-1	CASSLSYGGTEAFF	TGTGCCAGCAGTTTATCGTACGGGGGGACTGAAGCTTTCTTT
NA	TRBV23-1	TRBD2	TRBJ2-5	CASNPGGNQETQYF	TGCGCCAGCAACCCGGGGGGGAATCAAGAGACCCAGTACTTC
NA	TRBV10-1	TRBD1	TRBJ2-5	CASSESQGVATQYF	TGCGCCAGCAGTGAAAGTCAGGGGGTCGCAACCCAGTACTTC
NA	TRBV13	NA	TRBJ2-7	CASSPRGGHLGERSYEQYF	TGTGCCAGCAGCCCAAGAGGGGGACACTTGGGGGAGAGATCCTACGAGCAGTACTTC
NA	TRBV5-1	TRBD1	TRBJ2-2	CASSPRAGGNTGELFF	TGCGCCAGCAGCCCCCGTGCAGGGGGTAATACCGGGGAGCTGTTTTTT
once	TRBV7-9	NA	TRBJ2-7	CASSESGASYEQYF	TGTGCCAGCAGCGAAAGCGGCGCCTCCTACGAGCAGTACTTC
NA	TRBV27	NA	TRBJ1-6	CASSPIQAGSDSPLHF	TGTGCCAGCAGCCCAATCCAGGCGGGGTCGGATTCACCCCTCCACTTT
NA	TRBV4-1	TRBD1	TRBJ1-4	CASSQAPYRGTNEKLFF	TGCGCCAGCAGCCAAGCCCCCTACAGGGGAACTAATGAAAAACTGTTTTTT
NA	TRBV20-1	TRBD1	TRBJ1-1	CSETQGAEAFF	TGCAGTGAAACACAGGGGGCCGAAGCTTTCTTT
once	TRBV28	NA	TRBJ1-1	CASSLAQDGRAFF	TGTGCCAGCAGTTTAGCACAGGACGGGAGAGCTTTCTTT
NA	TRBV3-1/TRBV3-2	TRBD2	TRBJ2-7	CASSQKLPGLLTYEQYF	TGTGCCAGCAGCCAAAAGCTACCGGGACTATTAACCTACGAGCAGTACTTC
NA	TRBV11-2	TRBD2	TRBJ2-4	CASSTRSASGGAPDIQYF	TGTGCCAGCAGCACCCGATCCGCTAGCGGGGGGGCCCCGGACATTCAGTACTTC
NA	TRBV2	TRBD2	TRBJ2-1	CASSFPRGGPSYNEQFF	TGTGCCAGCAGTTTTCCCCGGGGGGGCCCGTCCTACAATGAGCAGTTCTTC